This passage covers 8 T cell receptor beta chains from one sample sequenced in a study of blood T cell repertoires in COVID-19. Sequenced by immunoSEQ multiplex PCR; TCRdb stores in-frame clones only, minus some. The sample yields about 240,000 clones, roughly 81% seen once. Input material: peripheral blood. The receptor set was obtained from a woman of 80 years or more with COVID-19, enrolled during active disease.

The CDR3 loop is CASSQGRGGNSPLHF. The CDR3, as DNA: TGTGCCAGCAGCCAGGGACGAGGGGGAAATTCACCCCTCCACTTT. The chain couples TRBV14 to TRBJ1-6; a weak D match, TRBD1 (6 bases). The CDR3 totals 15 residues. CDR1 is SGHDN and CDR2 is FVKESK in the germline V gene. The V gene lost 3 bases and the J gene lost 7 bases, with 13 bases spanning the gap. The full variable domain, its missing parts supplied by reference TRBV14 and TRBJ1-6, is EAGVTQFPSHSVIEKGQTVTLRCDPISGHDNLYWYRRVMGKEIKFLLHFVKESKQDESGMPNNRFLAERTGGTYSTLKVQPAELEDSGVYFCASSQGRGGNSPLHFGNGTRLTVT.

Only a few counts were recorded for this clone. The chain joins TRBV11-2 to TRBJ2-7, with D perhaps TRBD1 (5 bases). This CDR3 is 16 amino acids long. Germline V gene data show CDR1 as SGHAT and CDR2 as FQNNGV. V lost 5 bases to trimming and J lost 1 base, with 18 bases between them. The CDR3 DNA follows: TGTGCCAGCAGCCCGCGCTTCTGGACACAATCCTACGAGCAGTACTTC. Translated: CASSPRFWTQSYEQYF.

V is TRBV18 and J is TRBJ2-7; TRBD1 agrees at 7 bases. The CDR3 is 13 amino acids. From germline, CDR1 is KGHSH and CDR2 LQKENI. The J segment lost 6 bases and the V segment lost 2 bases, leaving 4 bases of the junction unmatched. The DNA for the CDR3 is TGTGCCAGCTCACCATCCGGACAGGCCGAGCAGTACTTC. Amino acids: CASSPSGQAEQYF.

This chain links TRBV27 with TRBJ1-1; 8 nucleotides match TRBD1. V shed 7 bases, J shed 2 bases, and the junction held 6 bases outside the gene matches. In germline, CDR1 is MNHEY, CDR2 SMNVEV (reference sequence). The CDR3 totals 14 residues. The CDR3 protein is CASKYDRGNTEAFF. The CDR3, as DNA: TGTGCCAGCAAATATGACAGGGGAAACACTGAAGCTTTCTTT.

The chain combines TRBV18 with TRBJ1-4; possible D gene TRBD1, 5 bases. CDR1 is KGHSH and CDR2 is LQKENI in the germline V gene. The CDR3 has 15 residues. The V and J ends lost 5 bases and 4 bases respectively, with 14 bases between them. CDR3: CASSGALSYNEKLFF. In DNA, the CDR3 is TGTGCCAGCTCAGGGGCCCTCTCCTATAATGAAAAACTGTTTTTT.

The chain employs TRBV7-2 and TRBJ2-3; D is undetermined. The CDR3 covers 13 residues. Trimming removed 1 base at V and 10 bases at J, with 12 bases between. In germline, CDR1 is SGHTA, CDR2 FQGNSA. The CDR3, as DNA: TGTGCCAGCAGCTTAGAAAGAGGCAGTCCGCAGTATTTT. Its protein product is CASSLERGSPQYF. Filled out from reference TRBV7-2 and TRBJ2-3, the complete variable domain reads GAGVSQSPSNKVTEKGKDVELRCDPISGHTALYWYRQSLGQGLEFLIYFQGNSAPDKSGLPSDRFSAERTGGSVSTLTIQRTQQEDSAVYLCASSLERGSPQYFGPGTRLTVL.

The CDR3 coding sequence is TGTGCCAGCTCATTTGACTTTAGGAGCTCCTACGAGCAGTACTTC. This translates into CASSFDFRSSYEQYF. This rearrangement joins TRBV18 to TRBJ2-7, with unresolved D. V lost 5 bases, J lost 0 bases, and 14 bases lay in between. Germline lookup yields CDR1 KGHSH and CDR2 LQKENI. There are 15 residues in the CDR3.

The chain employs TRBV4-3 and TRBJ2-1, with 13 bases fitting TRBD2. The CDR3 extends over 14 amino acids. CDR1 is LGHNA, CDR2 YSLEER, per germline. The ends lost 3 bases at V and 16 bases at J; junction bases unmatched: 9. The chain's CDR3 is CASSQTGTSGIQFF. The CDR3 DNA sequence: TGCGCCAGCAGCCAGACCGGGACTAGCGGGATACAATTCTTC.